The next 11 T cell receptor beta chains were all read from a single sample in a study of cytomegalovirus exposure and HLA in healthy donors. The PCR employed 60 Vbeta primers together with 13 Jbeta primers. The protocol was immunoSEQ multiplex PCR, while the TCRdb copy is restricted to in-frame clones and leaves out a portion. The table has roughly 150,000 clones, around 86% seen once. The sequencing sample was made of PBMCs. These receptors came from a male donor in good health and CMV-seronegative.

With respect to this clone: Other DNA sequences within the sample encode an identical CDR3. The gene calls are TRBV19 and TRBJ1-2; a possible D gene is TRBD1 (5 bases). Looked up from germline, CDR1 is LNHDA and CDR2 is SQIVND (reference sequence). This CDR3 comprises 14 residues. The V end lost 6 bases, the J end lost 2 bases, and 13 bases lay between the germline ends. The CDR3 loop is CASSYSTENYGYTF. Here the CDR3 DNA reads TGTGCCAGTAGCTATTCGACAGAGAACTATGGCTACACCTTC. The full variable domain, rest sourced from reference TRBV19 and TRBJ1-2, is DGGITQSPKYLFRKEGQNVTLSCEQNLNHDAMYWYRQDPGQGLRLIYYSQIVNDFQKGDIAEGYSVSREKKESFPLTVTSAQKNPTAFYLCASSYSTENYGYTFGSGTRLTVV.

V usage is TRBV14 and J usage is TRBJ2-5; D remains ambiguous. Looked up from germline, CDR1 is SGHDN and CDR2 is FVKESK. The V gene lost 0 bases and the J gene lost 1 base, with 9 bases spanning the gap. The CDR3 extends over 15 amino acids. The CDR3 protein is CASSQDPTSQETQYF. The CDR3 region has the DNA TGTGCCAGCAGCCAAGATCCCACTTCCCAAGAGACCCAGTACTTC.

The chain links TRBV7-2 to TRBJ2-7; 11 positions match TRBD1. CDR1 is SGHTA, CDR2 FQGNSA, per germline. J was trimmed by 2 bases and V by 5 bases; bases with no gene match: 5. The CDR3 is made up of 15 amino acids. For the CDR3, the DNA is TGTGCCAGCAGCGACAGGACAGGGGGCCCCTACGAGCAGTACTTC. Amino acids: CASSDRTGGPYEQYF.

The rearrangement joins TRBV12-5 to TRBJ2-1, with D maybe TRBD1 (7 bases). Germline loops: CDR1 LGHNT, CDR2 FRNRAP. V was trimmed by 2 bases and J by 4 bases, leaving 18 bases between them. The CDR3 totals 17 residues. CDR3 nucleotides: TGTGCTAGTGGTTTGCCACTGGGGGGACAGCCTTACAATGAGCAGTTCTTC. This encodes CASGLPLGGQPYNEQFF.

The chain carries TRBV10-3 and TRBJ1-2; D may be TRBD1 (5 bases). The CDR3 loop spans 13 amino acids. V was pared by 0 bases and J by 4 bases, with 6 bases between. Germline CDR1 reads ENHRY; CDR2 reads SYGVKD. Here the CDR3 reads CAISESQGYGYTF. Here the CDR3 DNA reads TGTGCCATCAGTGAGTCCCAGGGCTATGGCTACACCTTC.

In its sample, this clone was seen a few times. V and J are TRBV19 and TRBJ1-1; 9 bases are a match to TRBD1. Germline V gene data show CDR1 as LNHDA and CDR2 as SQIVND (reference sequence). This CDR3 region has 11 residues. V lost 9 bases and J lost 10; bases outside the gene matches: 6. The CDR3 DNA follows: TGTGCCAGCCGGGACAGGGTAAGAGCTTTCTTT. This codes for CASRDRVRAFF.

The J gene is TRBJ1-4, the V gene TRBV19; 7 bases are a match to TRBD1. The CDR3 extends over 14 amino acids. Trimming removed 4 bases from V and 7 bases from J; junction bases left unmatched: 6. Germline V gene sequence: CDR1 LNHDA, CDR2 SQIVND (reference sequence). The CDR3 protein is CASSNRDSPEKLFF. In DNA, the CDR3 is TGTGCCAGTAGTAACCGGGACAGCCCTGAAAAACTGTTTTTT.

In its sample, this clone was seen a few times. The chain carries TRBV5-4 and TRBJ2-7, with no clear D. Germline V gene sequence: CDR1 SGHNT, CDR2 YYREEE (reference sequence). This CDR3 contains 13 residues. V lost 4 bases and J lost 5, with 13 bases in between. CDR3 protein: CASSPTADHEQYF. CDR3 nucleotides: TGTGCCAGCAGCCCTACAGCAGACCACGAGCAGTACTTC.

The chain has TRBV29-1 and TRBJ1-2; D is ambiguous. The V gene lost 0 bases and the J gene lost 4 bases, with 9 bases spanning the gap. Germline-derived CDR1 and CDR2 are SQVTM and ANQGSEA. The length of the CDR3 is 13 residues. This CDR3 is CSVEDLPGYGYTF. The CDR3 bases are TGCAGCGTTGAAGATCTGCCCGGCTATGGCTACACCTTC.

This clone has more than one count but fewer than ten. The chain recombines TRBV19 with TRBJ2-5; D remains ambiguous. The germline V and J ends were trimmed by 4 bases and 1 base, with 10 bases remaining between them. CDR1 is LNHDA and CDR2 is SQIVND in the germline V gene (reference sequence). The CDR3 is 14 residues long. This CDR3 is CASSNGGSQETQYF. The CDR3 region has the DNA TGTGCCAGTAGTAATGGCGGTAGCCAAGAGACCCAGTACTTC.

The V and J genes are TRBV19 and TRBJ2-7; 14 bases agree with TRBD2. Germline CDR1 and CDR2: LNHDA and SQIVND (reference sequence). This CDR3 is built from 16 residues. The junction had 4 bases not matched to a gene; V was cut back by 4 bases and J by 2 bases. The CDR3 is CASSRTSGGTPYEQYF. CDR3 DNA sequence: TGTGCCAGTAGTAGGACTAGCGGGGGGACCCCCTACGAGCAGTACTTC.